The next 32 T cell receptor beta chains were all read from a single sample in a study of CD8 T cells in ankylosing spondylitis. Broader study findings: What appeared characteristic of ankylosing spondylitis blood was a TCR beta motif of about eight highly homologous variants.

No cognate antigen is known for these TCRs. One entry per CDR3 protein, called by TCRdb with MiXCR from the 5' RACE reads. The sample holds under 850,000 distinct CDR3 sequences, roughly 19% seen once. The sequencing sample was made of blood, either unsorted or a sorted T cell fraction (not recorded which). Source of these receptors: a male donor with ankylosing spondylitis.

The chain joins TRBV5-1 to TRBJ1-5, with D uncertain. The CDR3 covers 14 residues. The V and J ends lost 1 base and 7 bases respectively, with 12 bases between them. CDR1 and CDR2 from the germline V gene are SGHRS and YFSETQ. CDR3 DNA: TGCGCCAGCAGCTTGACAGTTGGGCAACAGCCCCAGCATTTT. Protein product: CASSLTVGQQPQHF.

This clonotype was observed a few times. CDR3 region: CASSEGGTTGTDTQYF. DNA of the CDR3: TGTGCCAGCTCGGAGGGGGGGACTACGGGCACAGATACGCAGTATTTT. J is TRBJ2-3 and V is TRBV27, with D possibly TRBD2 on 7 matching bases. V lost 8 bases to trimming and J lost 1 base, with 19 bases between them. Germline CDR1 is MNHEY and CDR2 is SMNVEV (reference sequence). The CDR3 length is 16 residues.

The chain is built from TRBV10-3 and TRBJ2-7, with D possibly being TRBD1 (6 bases). Germline loops: CDR1 ENHRY, CDR2 SYGVKD. The CDR3 has 15 residues. Trimming took off 1 base at V and 6 bases at J, with 16 bases between the two ends. CDR3 amino acids: CAISEFSDRSTEQYF. DNA for the CDR3: TGTGCCATCAGTGAGTTCTCGGACAGATCTACCGAGCAGTACTTC.

The rearrangement joins TRBV12-3 or TRBV12-4 to TRBJ2-7; tentative D call: TRBD2 (5 bases). V shed 4 bases and J shed 6 bases, with 19 bases lying between them. CDR3 size: 15 residues. CDR3 residues: CASSYPGAGWPEQYF. DNA for the CDR3: TGTGCCAGCAGTTACCCAGGTGCGGGCTGGCCCGAGCAGTACTTC.

V usage is TRBV19 and J usage is TRBJ2-3; no firm D call. Per germline, CDR1 LNHDA and CDR2 SQIVND (reference sequence). The CDR3 extends over 15 amino acids. V was shortened by 0 bases and J by 5 bases, with 12 bases between the two germline ends. The CDR3 bases are TGTGCCAGTAGTATAGATCGGTACTTACAAGATACGCAGTATTTT. This gives the protein CASSIDRYLQDTQYF.

This chain connects TRBV12-3 or TRBV12-4 to TRBJ2-7, with D perhaps matching TRBD1 (6 bases). The V end lost 2 bases, the J end lost 1 base, and 12 bases lay between the germline ends. The CDR3 covers 15 residues. CDR3 sequence (DNA): TGTGCCAGCAGTTTACAGTCAGGACAGTCCTACGAGCAGTACTTC. This codes for CASSLQSGQSYEQYF.

The J gene is TRBJ2-3, the V gene TRBV18; D possibly corresponds to TRBD2 (5 bases). Germline V gene sequence: CDR1 KGHSH, CDR2 LQKENI. The CDR3 is 15 residues long. V gave up 2 bases and J gave up 0 bases, with 9 bases separating them. CDR3 sequence (DNA): TGTGCCAGCTCACCAGACTATCAGAGCACAGATACGCAGTATTTT. It specifies CASSPDYQSTDTQYF.

The chain couples TRBV29-1 to TRBJ2-1, with TRBD1 matching over 7 bases. This CDR3 region has 12 residues. Per germline, CDR1 SQVTM and CDR2 ANQGSEA. Unmatched junction bases numbered 3, after V lost 2 bases and J lost 8 bases. CDR3 residues: CSVEIDRDEQFF. DNA for the CDR3: TGCAGCGTTGAAATCGACAGGGATGAGCAGTTCTTC.

This clonotype turned up a few times. The rearrangement uses TRBV10-3 and TRBJ2-1; 7 bases match TRBD2. After removal of 3 bases from V and 4 bases from J, the junction contained 3 bases not matched to a gene. The CDR3 is 14 residues long. CDR1 ENHRY and CDR2 SYGVKD come from the germline V gene. CDR3 bases: TGTGCCATCAGTGAAGCGGGGATGTACAATGAGCAGTTCTTC. It specifies CAISEAGMYNEQFF.

V is TRBV3-1 and J is TRBJ2-2, with 7 bases that match TRBD2. Germline values: CDR1 LGHDT, CDR2 YNNKEL (reference sequence). The CDR3 runs 14 residues. Losses at the gene ends were 5 bases for V and 5 bases for J; bases not matched to a gene: 5. CDR3: CASSSSGATGELFF. Written as DNA, the CDR3 is TGTGCCAGCAGCTCCAGCGGGGCGACCGGGGAGCTGTTTTTT.

The chain is built from TRBV7-9 and TRBJ2-7; D is perhaps TRBD1 (6 bases). Trimming left V 4 bases short and J 2 bases short, with 15 bases between. The CDR3 contains 15 residues. Per the germline V gene, CDR1 is SEHNR and CDR2 is FQNEAQ (reference sequence). CDR3 in amino acids: CASSSIEQGAYEQYF. The DNA of the CDR3 is TGTGCCAGCAGCTCTATAGAACAGGGCGCCTACGAGCAGTACTTC.

The chain links TRBV4-3 to TRBJ2-3, with TRBD2 matching 11 bases. J lost 3 bases, V lost 0 bases, and 5 bases had no gene match. This CDR3 comprises 17 residues. Germline-derived CDR1 and CDR2 are LGHNA and YSLEER. The CDR3 region is CASSQDFLAGGTDTQYF. The CDR3, as DNA: TGCGCCAGCAGCCAAGATTTTCTAGCGGGAGGTACAGATACGCAGTATTTT.

The V call is TRBV5-1, the J call TRBJ2-1; possibly TRBD1 for D (6 bases). The CDR3 extends over 15 amino acids. The germline gives CDR1 SGHRS, CDR2 YFSETQ. The V end was cut by 5 bases, the J end by 2 bases, with 14 bases between. The CDR3 DNA reads TGCGCCAGCAGGGAAGGGGGAGAACCCTACAATGAGCAGTTCTTC. This sequence encodes CASREGGEPYNEQFF. Supplemented by reference TRBV5-1 and TRBJ2-1, the full variable domain reads KAGVTQTPRYLIKTRGQQVTLSCSPISGHRSVSWYQQTPGQGLQFLFEYFSETQRNKGNFPGRFSGRQFSNSRSEMNVSTLELGDSALYLCASREGGEPYNEQFFGPGTRLTVL.

This clonotype occurred many times. V is TRBV4-3 and J is TRBJ2-1, with 7 nucleotides matching TRBD2. Germline V gene data show CDR1 as LGHNA and CDR2 as YSLEER. V dropped 0 bases and J dropped 5; count of bases not matched to a gene: 4. The CDR3 is 15 amino acids. The CDR3 DNA sequence: TGCGCCAGCAGCCAAGATTGGGCGGGAGACAATGAGCAGTTCTTC. As protein: CASSQDWAGDNEQFF.

To note about this clonotype: One end of the junction is discordant with germline, which a read error may explain. The rearrangement joins TRBV29-1 to TRBJ1-1; D possibly corresponds to TRBD1 (6 bases). Germline CDR1 is SQVTM and CDR2 is ANQGSEA. The CDR3 covers 15 residues. The CDR3 region has the DNA TGCAACGTTTCGGGGGGCCTGACAGCGAACACTGAAGCTTTCTTT. It translates to CNVSGGLTANTEAFF.

This chain joins TRBV27 and TRBJ2-1, with D uncertain. V was shortened by 6 bases and J by 10 bases, with 16 bases between the two germline ends. The CDR3 sequence is 13 residues long. Germline V gene data show CDR1 as MNHEY and CDR2 as SMNVEV (reference sequence). The DNA of the CDR3 is TGTGCCAGCAGCCAGATAAGGGCCGGGGAGCAGTTCTTC. Protein: CASSQIRAGEQFF.

This clonotype was counted a few times. The CDR3 coding sequence is TGTGCCAGCAGCTTCCTCGGTACCGGGCCAATTGGGGTCTATGGCTACACCTTC. Its protein product is CASSFLGTGPIGVYGYTF. J is TRBJ1-2 and V is TRBV11-2; D is uncertain. The germline V and J ends were trimmed by 3 bases and 4 bases, with 24 bases remaining between them. CDR3 size: 18 residues. In germline, CDR1 is SGHAT, CDR2 FQNNGV.

In this sample, this clonotype turned up a few times. V gene TRBV29-1 combines with J gene TRBJ1-1; D perhaps matches TRBD1 (5 bases). Germline V gives CDR1 SQVTM, CDR2 ANQGSEA. This CDR3 is built from 14 residues. V lost 7 bases to trimming and J lost 0 bases, with 15 bases between them. The DNA for the CDR3 is TGCAGCGCGAAGGACATGGCGATGAACACTGAAGCTTTCTTT. Amino acids: CSAKDMAMNTEAFF.

The chain has TRBV7-6 and TRBJ1-1; D is perhaps TRBD1 (5 bases). This CDR3 contains 18 residues. Germline values: CDR1 SGHVS, CDR2 FNYEAQ. V lost 1 base to trimming and J lost 0 bases, with 18 bases between them. The CDR3 region has the DNA TGTGCCAGCAGCTTAGGTAGACAGCGCTACCTCATGAACACTGAAGCTTTCTTT. This translates into CASSLGRQRYLMNTEAFF.

V gene TRBV6-2 or TRBV6-3 combines with J gene TRBJ2-1; D may be TRBD1 or TRBD2 (5 bases each). V was shortened by 2 bases and J by 4 bases, with 9 bases between the two germline ends. CDR1 is MNHEY, CDR2 SVGEGT, per germline. The CDR3 is 14 residues long. CDR3 in amino acids: CASSYGGPYNEQFF. In nucleotides, the CDR3 is TGTGCCAGCAGTTACGGGGGACCTTACAATGAGCAGTTCTTC.

This chain links TRBV20-1 with TRBJ2-1; 12 positions agree with TRBD1. The CDR3 covers 15 residues. Germline CDR1 reads DFQATT; CDR2 reads SNEGSKA (reference sequence). Germline trimming cut 6 bases from V and 7 bases from J; bases unmatched to any gene: 10. The CDR3 nucleotides are TGCAGTGCCCCTGCACGGGACAGGGGGCTAAATGAGCAGTTCTTC. It specifies CSAPARDRGLNEQFF.

The rearrangement uses TRBV4-1 and TRBJ2-3; no reliable D call. There are 14 residues in the CDR3. Germline values: CDR1 MGHRA, CDR2 YSYEKL. Trimming removed 0 bases from V and 4 bases from J, with 8 bases in between. The CDR3 is CASSQEVTADTQYF. CDR3 DNA sequence: TGCGCCAGCAGCCAAGAGGTTACGGCAGATACGCAGTATTTT.

This clonotype was detected many times. The rearrangement joins TRBV12-3 or TRBV12-4 to TRBJ2-4, with 7 bases fitting TRBD1. Losses at the gene ends were 0 bases for V and 8 bases for J; bases not matched to a gene: 7. CDR3 size: 15 residues. CDR3 protein: CASSLADRDLDIQYF. CDR3 sequence (DNA): TGTGCCAGCAGTTTAGCCGACAGGGACCTCGACATTCAGTACTTC.

The chain uses TRBV20-1 and TRBJ2-2; 9 bases align to TRBD2. Germline lookup yields CDR1 DFQATT and CDR2 SNEGSKA (reference sequence). This CDR3 region has 15 residues. With V trimmed by 0 bases and J by 5 bases, 4 bases remained unmatched. The CDR3: CSARDRLAGTGELFF. CDR3 DNA sequence: TGCAGTGCTAGAGATAGGCTAGCGGGGACCGGGGAGCTGTTTTTT.

This chain's CDR3 is CASRGPRANTEAFF. The CDR3 nucleotides read TGCGCCAGCAGGGGGCCGAGAGCCAACACTGAAGCTTTCTTT. This chain uses TRBV5-1 with TRBJ1-1; D may be TRBD1 (5 bases). The CDR3 runs to 14 residues. CDR1 is SGHRS, CDR2 YFSETQ, per germline. Trimming removed 5 bases at V and 2 bases at J, with 13 bases between.

The rearrangement links TRBV29-1 to TRBJ2-3, with D maybe TRBD2 (6 bases). CDR3 size: 15 residues. Per the germline V gene, CDR1 is SQVTM and CDR2 is ANQGSEA. Trimming took 6 bases from V and 3 from J, leaving 19 bases between them. The CDR3 loop reads CSVAGGLSSTDTQYF. CDR3 DNA sequence: TGCAGCGTGGCTGGAGGGCTTAGTTCAACAGATACGCAGTATTTT.

The CDR3 region is CASSTSRRNNEQFF. The CDR3 DNA follows: TGTGCCAGTAGTACCTCCCGACGGAACAATGAGCAGTTCTTC. The chain joins TRBV19 to TRBJ2-1; D is undetermined. The CDR3 runs to 14 residues. Trimming cost V 4 bases and J 5 bases, with 12 bases left between them. The germline gives CDR1 LNHDA, CDR2 SQIVND (reference sequence).

The chain is built from TRBV7-2 and TRBJ1-1; unclear D gene. Trimming took off 5 bases at V and 6 bases at J, with 13 bases between the two ends. The V gene's germline CDR1 is SGHTA and CDR2 FQGNSA. The CDR3 has 13 residues. CDR3 protein: CASSPDGVAEAFF. The CDR3 DNA follows: TGTGCCAGCAGCCCAGACGGAGTAGCTGAAGCTTTCTTT.

The table lists this clonotype with a few counts. The V call is TRBV2, the J call TRBJ1-5; 10 bases line up with TRBD1. This CDR3 spans 18 amino acids. J lost 1 base, V lost 6 bases, and 12 bases had no gene match. Germline assignment: CDR1 SNHLY and CDR2 FYNNEI. This chain's CDR3 is CASSPTGGIYKSNQPQHF. CDR3 sequence (DNA): TGTGCCAGCAGCCCGACAGGGGGCATATATAAGAGCAATCAGCCCCAGCATTTT.

This chain uses TRBV27 with TRBJ2-1; 11 bases fit TRBD2. Looked up from germline, CDR1 is MNHEY and CDR2 is SMNVEV (reference sequence). With 10 bases clipped from V and 0 bases from J, the junction kept 5 bases outside the gene matches. The CDR3 contains 15 residues. This CDR3 reads CATRLAGNSYNEQFF. The DNA of the CDR3 is TGTGCCACCCGACTAGCGGGGAACTCCTACAATGAGCAGTTCTTC.

This clonotype has only a few counts. The gene calls are TRBV20-1 and TRBJ1-1; no clear D gene. The ends were cut back, 0 bases at V and 1 base at J, with 12 bases in the middle. This CDR3 has 15 amino acids. Germline assignment: CDR1 DFQATT and CDR2 SNEGSKA (reference sequence). The CDR3, as DNA: TGCAGTGCTAGAGACCTGAGTAGGGAGAACACTGAAGCTTTCTTT. Translated: CSARDLSRENTEAFF.

This sequence joins TRBV4-1 and TRBJ1-3, with D unresolved. This CDR3 contains 15 residues. Trimming took off 1 base at V and 4 bases at J, with 11 bases between the two ends. CDR1 and CDR2 from the germline V gene are MGHRA and YSYEKL. The CDR3 spells CASSQGSGGGNTIYF. The CDR3 nucleotides are TGCGCCAGCAGCCAAGGATCGGGTGGGGGAAACACCATATATTTT.